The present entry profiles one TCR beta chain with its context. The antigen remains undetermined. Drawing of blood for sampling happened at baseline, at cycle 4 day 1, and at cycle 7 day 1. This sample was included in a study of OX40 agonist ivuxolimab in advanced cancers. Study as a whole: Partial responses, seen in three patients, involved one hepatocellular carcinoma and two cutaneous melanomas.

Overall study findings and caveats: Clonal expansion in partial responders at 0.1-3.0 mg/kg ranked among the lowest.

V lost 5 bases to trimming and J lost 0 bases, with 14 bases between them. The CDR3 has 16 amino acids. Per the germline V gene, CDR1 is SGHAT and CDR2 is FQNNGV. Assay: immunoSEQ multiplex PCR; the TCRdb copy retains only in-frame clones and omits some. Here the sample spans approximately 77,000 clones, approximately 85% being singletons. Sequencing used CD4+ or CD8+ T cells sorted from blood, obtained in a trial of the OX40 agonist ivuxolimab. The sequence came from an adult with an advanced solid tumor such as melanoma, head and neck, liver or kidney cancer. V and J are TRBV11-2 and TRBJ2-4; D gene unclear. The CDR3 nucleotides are TGTGCCAGCAGCCCCCGGCGGTTCCTAGCCAAAAACATTCAGTACTTC. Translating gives CASSPRRFLAKNIQYF.